Shown below are 4 T cell receptor beta chains from a single sample sequenced in a study of molecular identifiers for immune sequencing clone quantification. TCRdb redid the calling of the PCR reads with MiXCR, one entry per CDR3 protein. The sample contains just over 35,000 distinct CDR3 sequences, 19% of which appear only once. Material: naive CD8+ T cells from blood, with Jurkat cell RNA spiked in. The subset was: FACS-sorted CD8+CD4-CCR7+CD45RA+ naive T cells. The receptors here all came from a human donor in good health. Some libraries in this study had Jurkat cell RNA spiked in.

In this sample, this clonotype turned up a few times. This may come from a read error, since a much larger clone is one base off. V and J are TRBV6-5 and TRBJ2-7, with no clear D. The V gene's germline CDR1 is MNHEY and CDR2 SVGAGI. CDR3 length: 12 amino acids. V lost 10 bases and J 4 bases, leaving 14 bases between the germline ends. DNA of the CDR3: TGTGCCACCGCGGCTAAGGAGTACGAGCAGTACTTC. Translation: CATAAKEYEQYF.

This clonotype was found a few times. This chain joins TRBV12-3 or TRBV12-4 and TRBJ2-7; no clear D gene. This CDR3 has 14 residues. V was shortened by 3 bases and J by 0 bases, with 9 bases between the two germline ends. The CDR3 region is CASSFDPSSYEQYF. CDR3 in DNA: TGTGCCAGCAGTTTCGACCCCAGCTCCTACGAGCAGTACTTC.

Note on this clonotype: This sequence may be a read error, since a much larger clone differs from it by one base. This chain joins TRBV27 and TRBJ2-7; 8 bases line up with TRBD2. Germline V lookup: CDR1 MNHEY, CDR2 SMNVEV (reference sequence). This CDR3 spans 14 amino acids. CDR3 region: CASSFSGDDYERYF. The DNA of the CDR3 is TGTGCCAGCAGTTTTAGCGGGGATGACTACGAGCGGTACTTC.

A note on this clonotype: In this CDR3 the conserved last residue, phenylalanine or tryptophan, is missing, so a read error is likely. V gene TRBV5-1 combines with J gene TRBJ2-2, with D perhaps TRBD1 (5 bases). CDR3 length: 14 amino acids. Per germline, CDR1 SGHRS and CDR2 YFSETQ. The ends were cut back, 4 bases at V and 1 base at J, with 8 bases in the middle. The CDR3 nucleotides are TGCGCCAGCAGCCAGGGTCAGAACACCGGGGAGCTGTTTCTT. Protein sequence: CASSQGQNTGELFL.